Listed below are T cell receptor beta chains from one sample, sequenced in a study of sequential checkpoint blockade in melanoma. The repertoire was sequenced with immunoSEQ multiplex PCR; TCRdb's copy has only in-frame clones and lacks some. The sample has about 40,000 clones; 86% are singletons. The sequences come from CD8+ T cells sorted from blood (inferred from file names), collected from a patient given nivolumab and ipilimumab in sequence. These TCRs come from a human donor with melanoma. Each CDR3 is given with its conserved first and last residue. The D gene is left open where the match is weak. The size entry is marked missing in some rows and otherwise reads once, few, many or a size class.

J gene,clone size,D gene,V gene,CDR3 DNA,CDR3 protein
TRBJ1-1,.,.,TRBV5-1,TGCGCCAGCAGCTTGGGAACAGGATGGACTGAAGCTTTCTTT,CASSLGTGWTEAFF
TRBJ2-7,.,TRBD2,TRBV7-6,TGTGCCAGCAGCTTAGGGGGTCTAGCGGGAAGGTACGAGCAGTACTTC,CASSLGGLAGRYEQYF
TRBJ2-1,few,TRBD2,TRBV9,TGTGCCAGCAGCGCCGGGACTAGCAATGAGCAGTTCTTC,CASSAGTSNEQFF
TRBJ2-7,.,TRBD2,TRBV6-5,TGTGCCAGCAGTTTCCAGACTAGCGGTTGGGACGAGCAGTACTTC,CASSFQTSGWDEQYF
TRBJ2-2,.,TRBD1,TRBV7-7,TGTGCCAGCAGCTTATCCCCCTTGGACAGGGACACCGGGGAGCTGTTTTTT,CASSLSPLDRDTGELFF
TRBJ2-1,once,TRBD2,TRBV27,TGTGCCAGCAGTTTATATTTTTTGGCGGGAGAGAACAATGAGCAGTTCTTC,CASSLYFLAGENNEQFF
TRBJ2-7,.,.,TRBV7-6,TGTGCCAGCAGCTTAGCGGGAGGACCGGACGAGCAGTACTTC,CASSLAGGPDEQYF
TRBJ2-5,once,.,TRBV29-1,TGCAGCGGCGAGGGCGTTTCCGGGACCCAGTACTTC,CSGEGVSGTQYF
TRBJ1-1,.,.,TRBV6-5,TGTGCCAGCAGTCCATGGACAGCAAACACTGAAGCTTTCTTT,CASSPWTANTEAFF
TRBJ1-1,.,.,TRBV6-5,TGTGCCAGCAGTATGGCTCCTCGCGGTACTGAAGCTTTCTTT,CASSMAPRGTEAFF
TRBJ2-7,.,.,TRBV6-5,TGTGCCAGCAGTGAAGCGGTCGCCTACGAGCAGTACTTC,CASSEAVAYEQYF
TRBJ2-1,.,TRBD1,TRBV4-2,TGTGCCAGCAGCTGGGGACAGGGGTCCAATGAGCAGTTCTTC,CASSWGQGSNEQFF
TRBJ2-2,.,.,TRBV4-3,TGCGCCAGCAGCCAAGATTGGGGGCGGACCGGGGAGCTGTTTTTT,CASSQDWGRTGELFF
TRBJ2-7,.,.,TRBV4-1,TGCGCCAGCAGCCAAGGGAACGGGAGAGAGTACGAGCAGTACTTC,CASSQGNGREYEQYF
TRBJ2-1,.,.,TRBV5-1,TGCGCCAGCAGCTGGACTGGCAATGAGCAGTTCTTC,CASSWTGNEQFF
TRBJ1-5,.,TRBD1,TRBV11-2,TGTGCCAGCAGCACTGGACAGGGTGGTTTCAATCAGCCCCAGCATTTT,CASSTGQGGFNQPQHF
TRBJ1-2,.,TRBD1,TRBV7-6,TGTGCCAGCAGCCAAGGACAGGGTCTCACCTTC,CASSQGQGLTF
TRBJ1-2,few,.,TRBV7-9,TGTGCCAGCAGCTTACTGGGGGGGGCAAACTATGGCTACACCTTC,CASSLLGGANYGYTF
TRBJ2-1,.,TRBD1,TRBV15,TGTGCCACCAGCAAGACAGGGGCCGGGAATGAGCAGTTCTTC,CATSKTGAGNEQFF
TRBJ1-2,medium-sized,TRBD1,TRBV7-9,TGTGCCAGCAGAATGGGACAGGGGGAGGCTGGCTATGGCTACACCTTC,CASRMGQGEAGYGYTF
TRBJ1-1,.,TRBD1,TRBV5-1,TGCGCCAGCAGCTGGACAGGTACTGAAGCTTTCTTT,CASSWTGTEAFF
TRBJ2-7,few,.,TRBV28,TGTGCCAGCAGTTGGGCACAGAGCTACGAGCAGTACTTC,CASSWAQSYEQYF
TRBJ2-7,.,TRBD1,TRBV9,TGTGCCAGCAGCTATTCAACAGGGGCTACCTACGAGCAGTACTTC,CASSYSTGATYEQYF
TRBJ2-5,.,TRBD2,TRBV29-1,TGCAGCGTCCCCCCCGGGACTAGCGGGACAGAGACCCAGTACTTC,CSVPPGTSGTETQYF
TRBJ2-7,once,.,TRBV2,TGTGCCAGCAGTGATCGACTTTCCTACGAGCAGTACTTC,CASSDRLSYEQYF
TRBJ2-7,.,.,TRBV14,TGTGCCAGCAGCCAAACCCCGGGGAGCTACGAGCAGTACTTC,CASSQTPGSYEQYF
TRBJ2-1,.,TRBD2,TRBV27,TGTGCCAGCAGTTTAGAGCGGGAGCGAAACAATGAGCAGTTCTTC,CASSLERERNNEQFF
TRBJ1-1,.,TRBD1,TRBV5-1,TGCGCCAGCAGCTGGACAGGTGGGAACACTGAAGCTTTCTTT,CASSWTGGNTEAFF
TRBJ1-5,.,TRBD1,TRBV9,TGTGCCAGCAGCGTGGAGGACAGGGACGATCAGCCCCAGCATTTT,CASSVEDRDDQPQHF
TRBJ2-7,.,TRBD2,TRBV4-1,TGCGCCAGCAGCTATGGGAGTGGACTAGCGAGGGGCTCTCTCGAGCAGTACTTC,CASSYGSGLARGSLEQYF
TRBJ1-2,.,TRBD1,TRBV5-1,TGCGCCAGCAGCTTCACAGGGGGCGATGGCTACACCTTC,CASSFTGGDGYTF
TRBJ2-7,.,.,TRBV30,TGTGCCTACCACCATACCGGGACTCGGGCCTACGAGCAGTACTTC,CAYHHTGTRAYEQYF
TRBJ2-3,.,.,TRBV13,TGTGCCAGCAGCCCCCGCCTAAACCCTTATACGCAGTATTTT,CASSPRLNPYTQYF
TRBJ2-5,.,TRBD2,TRBV7-9,TGTGCCAGCAGTGGGCTAGCGGGAGTAGCTGAGACCCAGTACTTC,CASSGLAGVAETQYF